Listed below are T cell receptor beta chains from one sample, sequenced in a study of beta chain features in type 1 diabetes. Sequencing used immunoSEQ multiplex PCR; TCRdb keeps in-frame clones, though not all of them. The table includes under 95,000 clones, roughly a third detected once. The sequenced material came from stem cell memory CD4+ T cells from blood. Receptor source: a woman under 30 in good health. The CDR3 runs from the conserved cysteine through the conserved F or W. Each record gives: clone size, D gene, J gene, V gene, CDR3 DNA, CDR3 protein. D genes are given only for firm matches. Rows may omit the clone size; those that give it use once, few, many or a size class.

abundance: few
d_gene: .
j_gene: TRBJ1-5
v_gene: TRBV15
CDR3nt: TGTGCCACCAGCAGGGCCCTTACGGCCTCGGGAGGGCAGCCCCAGCATTTT
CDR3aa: CATSRALTASGGQPQHF

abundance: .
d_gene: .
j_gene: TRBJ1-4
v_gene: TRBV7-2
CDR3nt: TGTGCCAGCAGTTTTTCCCCCGATGAAAAACTGTTTTTT
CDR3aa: CASSFSPDEKLFF

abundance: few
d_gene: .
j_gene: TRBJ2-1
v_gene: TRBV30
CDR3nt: TGTGCCTGGAAAAGGGGCTTGGGTTTCGATGAGCAGTTCTTC
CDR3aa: CAWKRGLGFDEQFF

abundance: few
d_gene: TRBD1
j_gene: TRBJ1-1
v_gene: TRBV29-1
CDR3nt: TGCAGCGTTCGGACAGGGGAGGGGAACACTGAAGCTTTCTTT
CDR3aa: CSVRTGEGNTEAFF

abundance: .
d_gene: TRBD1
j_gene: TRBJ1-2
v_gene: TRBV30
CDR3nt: TGTGCCTGGAGTCGACAGGGCCTCTATGGCTACACCTTC
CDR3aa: CAWSRQGLYGYTF

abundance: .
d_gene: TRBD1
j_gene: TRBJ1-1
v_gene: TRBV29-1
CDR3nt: TGCAGCGGAGGGGGCGAAGGCACTGAAGCTTTCTTT
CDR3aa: CSGGGEGTEAFF

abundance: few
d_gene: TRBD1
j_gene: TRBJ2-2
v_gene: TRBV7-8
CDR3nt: TGTGCCAGCAGCCCGGGACAGGGAACGAACACCGGGGAGCTGTTTTTT
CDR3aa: CASSPGQGTNTGELFF

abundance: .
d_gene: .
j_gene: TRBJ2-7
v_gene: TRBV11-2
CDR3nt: TGTGCCAGCAGCTCCCCGGGGCAGGGGATTTCCTACGAGCAGTACTTC
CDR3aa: CASSSPGQGISYEQYF

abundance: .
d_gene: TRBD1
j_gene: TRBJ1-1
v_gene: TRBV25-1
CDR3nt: TGTGCCAGCATAACGCAGGACAGGGTAAACACTGAAGCTTTCTTT
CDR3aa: CASITQDRVNTEAFF

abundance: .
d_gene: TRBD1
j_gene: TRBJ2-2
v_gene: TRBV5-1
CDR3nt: TGCGCCAGCATCGGGACAGCTGGGAACACCGGGGAGCTGTTTTTT
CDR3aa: CASIGTAGNTGELFF

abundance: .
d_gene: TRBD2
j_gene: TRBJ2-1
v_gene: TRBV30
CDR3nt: TGTGCCTGGAGTGGGGGAAGGACTAGCGGGACCCCCCCGGGGTACAATGAGCAGTTCTTC
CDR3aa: CAWSGGRTSGTPPGYNEQFF

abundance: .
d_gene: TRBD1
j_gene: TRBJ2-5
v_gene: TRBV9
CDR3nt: TGTGCCAGCAGCAGCTACAGGGGGGAAGAGACCCAGTACTTC
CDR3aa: CASSSYRGEETQYF

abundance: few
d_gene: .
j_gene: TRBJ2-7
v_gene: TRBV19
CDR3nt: TGTGCCAGTAGTATAGGTGTCGCAGGATCCACCTACGAGCAGTACTTC
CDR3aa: CASSIGVAGSTYEQYF

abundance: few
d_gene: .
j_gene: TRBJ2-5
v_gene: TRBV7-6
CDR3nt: TGTGCCAGCAGCTTAGGAGGTGACAGGCCGGGAGGGACCCAGTACTTC
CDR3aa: CASSLGGDRPGGTQYF

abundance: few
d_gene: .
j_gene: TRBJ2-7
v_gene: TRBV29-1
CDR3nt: TGCAGCGGAATGGACAGCTCCTACGAGCAGTACTTC
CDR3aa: CSGMDSSYEQYF

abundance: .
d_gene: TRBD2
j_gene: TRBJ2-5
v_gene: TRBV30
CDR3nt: TGTGCCGGGACTAGCGGGGGGGAGACCCAGTACTTC
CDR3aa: CAGTSGGETQYF

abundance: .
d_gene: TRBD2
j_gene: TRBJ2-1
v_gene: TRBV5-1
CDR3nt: TGCGCCAGCAGCCCGGGGACTACGACCTACAATGAGCAGTTCTTC
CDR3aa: CASSPGTTTYNEQFF

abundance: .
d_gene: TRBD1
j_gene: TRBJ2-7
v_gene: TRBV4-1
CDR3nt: TGCGCCAGCAGCCAACCGGGACAGACCTACGAGCAGTACTTC
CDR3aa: CASSQPGQTYEQYF

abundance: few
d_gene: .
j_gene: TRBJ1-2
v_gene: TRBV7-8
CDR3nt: TGTGCCAGCAGCAATCGGGGGGGCTACACCTTC
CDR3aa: CASSNRGGYTF

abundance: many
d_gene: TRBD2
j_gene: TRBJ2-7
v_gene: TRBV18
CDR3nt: TGTGCCAGCTCACCAGGACTAGCGGCCTACGAGCAGTACTTC
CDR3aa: CASSPGLAAYEQYF

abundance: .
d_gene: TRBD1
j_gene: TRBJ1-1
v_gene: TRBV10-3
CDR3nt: TGTGCCTACGCCCGGGACAGCGACACTGAAGCTTTCTTT
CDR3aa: CAYARDSDTEAFF

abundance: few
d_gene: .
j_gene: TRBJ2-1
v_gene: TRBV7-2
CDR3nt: TGTGCCAGCAGCTTAGGATACGGGTTCGATGAGCAGTTCTTC
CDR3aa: CASSLGYGFDEQFF

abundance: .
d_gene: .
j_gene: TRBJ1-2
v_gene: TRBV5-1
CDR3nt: TGCGCCAGCAGCTTGGATTCAGGAGGGAACTATGGCTACACCTTC
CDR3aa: CASSLDSGGNYGYTF

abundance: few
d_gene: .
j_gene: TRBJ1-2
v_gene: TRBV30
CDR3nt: TGTGCCTACGACTGGGACTATGGCTACACCTTC
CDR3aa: CAYDWDYGYTF

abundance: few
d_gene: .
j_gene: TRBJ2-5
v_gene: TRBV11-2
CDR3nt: TGTGCCAGCAGCCTACAAGAGACCCAGTACTTC
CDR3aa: CASSLQETQYF

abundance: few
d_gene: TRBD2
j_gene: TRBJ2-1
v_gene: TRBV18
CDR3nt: TGTGCCAGCTCACCACTTGCTAGCGGCTACAATGAGCAGTTCTTC
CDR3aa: CASSPLASGYNEQFF

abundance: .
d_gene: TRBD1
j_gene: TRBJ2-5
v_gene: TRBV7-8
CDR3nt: TGTGCCAGCAGCTTCGGGACAGTCCAAGAGACCCAGTACTTC
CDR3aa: CASSFGTVQETQYF

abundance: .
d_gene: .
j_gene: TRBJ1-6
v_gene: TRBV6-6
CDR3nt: TGTGCCAGCAGTTTGGAGGGGACCGATTCACCCCTCCACTTT
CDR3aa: CASSLEGTDSPLHF

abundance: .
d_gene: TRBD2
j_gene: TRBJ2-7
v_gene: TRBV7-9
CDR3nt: TGTGCCAGCAGCTCATCGGCGGGAGGGCCCCACGAGCAGTACTTC
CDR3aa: CASSSSAGGPHEQYF

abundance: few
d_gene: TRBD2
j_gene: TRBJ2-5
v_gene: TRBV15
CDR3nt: TGTGCCACCAGCAGAGATAGCCCGGGGGGTGGGGTTCGGGAGACCCAGTACTTC
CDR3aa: CATSRDSPGGGVRETQYF

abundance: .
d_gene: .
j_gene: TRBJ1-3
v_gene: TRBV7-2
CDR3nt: TGTGCCAGCAGCTTAGCCGGCTCTGGAAACACCATATATTTT
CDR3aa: CASSLAGSGNTIYF

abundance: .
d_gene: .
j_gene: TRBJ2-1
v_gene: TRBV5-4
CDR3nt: TGTGCCAGCAGCTTGGCCTTTATCGGCTACAATGAGCAGTTCTTC
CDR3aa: CASSLAFIGYNEQFF

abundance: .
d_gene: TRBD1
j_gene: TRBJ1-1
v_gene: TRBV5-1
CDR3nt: TGCGCCAGCACGCTGACAGGGGCGGACACTGAAGCTTTCTTT
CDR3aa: CASTLTGADTEAFF

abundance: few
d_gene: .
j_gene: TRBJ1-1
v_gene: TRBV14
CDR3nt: TGTGCCAGCAGCCAAGGTTGGGGAGGCGCTAACACTGAAGCTTTCTTT
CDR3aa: CASSQGWGGANTEAFF

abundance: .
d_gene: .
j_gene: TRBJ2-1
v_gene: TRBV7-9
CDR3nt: TGTGCCAGCAGCCGATCGCGGCGACTAGAGGTCCACAATGAGCAGTTCTTC
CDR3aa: CASSRSRRLEVHNEQFF

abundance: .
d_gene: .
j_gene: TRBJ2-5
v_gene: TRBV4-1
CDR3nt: TGCGCCAGCAGCCAGGGCCTCCGGGGGACAGAAGAGACCCAGTACTTC
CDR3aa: CASSQGLRGTEETQYF